These 24 T cell receptor beta chains originate from one sample sequenced in a study of OX40 agonist ivuxolimab in advanced cancers. The method was immunoSEQ multiplex PCR; TCRdb's version includes in-frame clones alone and lacks a portion of them. The sample consists of more than 70,000 clones, around 91% of them appearing once. The sequencing here drew on CD4+ or CD8+ T cells sorted from blood, taken in a trial of the OX40 agonist ivuxolimab. The origin of the receptors is an adult with an advanced solid tumor such as melanoma, head and neck, liver or kidney cancer.

CDR3 nucleotides: TGTGCCAGCAGCGAGTTGCTTGGAAACACCATATATTTT. Translation: CASSELLGNTIYF. The rearrangement joins TRBV21-1 to TRBJ1-3. TRBV21-1 is deemed a pseudogene. The CDR3 runs to 13 residues.

The chain employs TRBV6-1 and TRBJ1-1; no reliable D call. V was pared by 7 bases and J by 5 bases, with 8 bases between. The CDR3 consists of 11 residues. The germline CDR1 and CDR2 sequences are MNHNS and SASEGT. The CDR3 DNA reads as TGTGCCAGCAAGGGTGGTACTGAAGCTTTCTTT. It yields the protein CASKGGTEAFF.

The chain employs TRBV7-2 and TRBJ1-5; 7 positions agree with TRBD1. Germline V CDR1 and CDR2: SGHTA, FQGNSA. The CDR3 has 14 amino acids. V trimming: 4 bases; J trimming: 7 bases; junction bases outside the gene matches: 7. In nucleotides, the CDR3 is TGTGCCAGCAGCTGGGGGGGACAGAGGCAGCCCCAGCATTTT. Amino acid sequence: CASSWGGQRQPQHF.

V is TRBV30 and J is TRBJ2-3, with D uncertain. The CDR3 runs to 11 residues. Trimming removed 2 bases from V and 2 bases from J, with 2 bases in between. Germline V lookup: CDR1 GTSNPN, CDR2 SVGIG (reference sequence). CDR3 protein: CAWSNTDTQYF. The CDR3 DNA reads TGTGCCTGGAGTAACACAGATACGCAGTATTTT.

V and J are TRBV5-1 and TRBJ1-5; unclear D gene. The CDR3 runs to 13 residues. Per germline, CDR1 SGHRS and CDR2 YFSETQ. V lost 1 base and J 7 bases, leaving 9 bases between the germline ends. CDR3 region: CASSLIPDQPQHF. CDR3 bases: TGCGCCAGCAGCTTGATTCCCGACCAGCCCCAGCATTTT.

This clone was recorded once. CDR3 nucleotides: TGTGCCAGCAGCTCCCGGGCTGACGTGCAATATGGCTACACCTTC. This codes for CASSSRADVQYGYTF. The chain carries TRBV5-4 and TRBJ1-2; D is undetermined. Germline values: CDR1 SGHNT, CDR2 YYREEE (reference sequence). Trimming left V 3 bases short and J 5 bases short, with 17 bases between. The CDR3 is 15 residues long.

CDR3 in amino acids: CSVRGGPGNTIYF. DNA for the CDR3: TGCAGCGTGAGGGGGGGCCCTGGAAACACCATATATTTT. The chain joins TRBV29-1 to TRBJ1-3; a weak D match, TRBD1 (6 bases). Trimming took 6 bases from V and 2 from J, leaving 11 bases between them. The CDR3 runs 13 residues. From germline, CDR1 is SQVTM and CDR2 ANQGSEA.

This chain joins TRBV10-1 and TRBJ2-5; 8 bases agree with TRBD2. The CDR3 is 17 amino acids. Germline CDR1 reads WNHNN; CDR2 reads SYGVQD (reference sequence). The V segment lost 2 bases and the J segment 4 bases; nucleotides outside the gene matches: 12. The DNA of the CDR3 is TGCGCCAGCAGTGAGACCAACGACGGGACTAGGAGAGAGACCCAGTACTTC. This codes for CASSETNDGTRRETQYF.

The chain couples TRBV5-1 to TRBJ1-2; possible D gene TRBD1, 5 bases. The V end lost 0 bases, the J end lost 4 bases, and 13 bases lay between the germline ends. This CDR3 is 15 amino acids long. Germline V gene lookup returns CDR1 SGHRS and CDR2 YFSETQ. CDR3 nucleotide sequence: TGCGCCAGCAGCTTGGTGCCGGGACTCGGCTATGGCTACACCTTC. Its protein is CASSLVPGLGYGYTF.

The rearrangement uses TRBV7-2 and TRBJ2-1; 12 bases align to TRBD2. This CDR3 has 14 residues. CDR1 and CDR2 (germline): SGHTA, FQGNSA. The trim removed 5 bases at V and 6 bases at J, leaving 2 bases unmatched. The CDR3 DNA follows: TGTGCCAGCAGCGCGGGACTAGCGGGCAATGAGCAGTTCTTC. This gives the protein CASSAGLAGNEQFF. The full variable domain, with the rest looked up from reference TRBV7-2 and TRBJ2-1, is GAGVSQSPSNKVTEKGKDVELRCDPISGHTALYWYRQSLGQGLEFLIYFQGNSAPDKSGLPSDRFSAERTGGSVSTLTIQRTQQEDSAVYLCASSAGLAGNEQFFGPGTRLTVL.

CDR3 bases: TGTGCCAGCAGCTTGGTGGGGTCAGGGAGAAACACCATATATTTT. Its protein is CASSLVGSGRNTIYF. The chain has TRBV5-5 and TRBJ1-3, with a weak D call TRBD1 (5 bases). Germline V gives CDR1 SGHKS, CDR2 YYEKEE (reference sequence). The V end lost 0 bases, the J end lost 5 bases, and 12 bases lay between the germline ends. The CDR3 has 15 residues.

The rearrangement links TRBV28 to TRBJ2-3; unclear D gene. The CDR3 covers 12 residues. The V gene lost 2 bases and the J gene lost 6 bases, with 6 bases spanning the gap. The germline gives CDR1 MDHEN, CDR2 SYDVKM. CDR3 residues: CASSLTRDTQYF. The CDR3 DNA is TGTGCCAGCAGTTTAACGAGGGATACGCAGTATTTT. Full variable domain (missing parts from reference TRBV28 and TRBJ2-3): DVKVTQSSRYLVKRTGEKVFLECVQDMDHENMFWYRQDPGLGLRLIYFSYDVKMKEKGDIPEGYSVSREKKERFSLILESASTNQTSMYLCASSLTRDTQYFGPGTRLTVL.

The chain has TRBV30 and TRBJ2-7; D ambiguous. V lost 5 bases to trimming and J lost 2 bases, with 10 bases between them. From germline, CDR1 is GTSNPN and CDR2 SVGIG (reference sequence). The CDR3 has 12 residues. CDR3 in DNA: TGTGCCTGGGGCCCGGATCCCTACGAGCAGTACTTC. It codes for CAWGPDPYEQYF.

The V call is TRBV21-1, the J call TRBJ1-5. TRBV21-1 is assigned pseudogene status. The CDR3 covers 17 residues. In nucleotides, the CDR3 is TGTGCCAGCAGCCAGGGGCGGGGAGGGTTCCAGCGGCAGCCCCAGCATTTT. Translated: CASSQGRGGFQRQPQHF.

The rearrangement joins TRBV19 to TRBJ2-3; TRBD2 aligns across 8 bases. The V segment lost 5 bases and the J segment 3 bases; nucleotides outside the gene matches: 4. This CDR3 contains 14 residues. CDR1 and CDR2 from the germline V gene are LNHDA and SQIVND (reference sequence). In DNA form, the CDR3 reads TGTGCCAGTAGTCCGGCGGGGGGAACAGATACGCAGTATTTT. This codes for CASSPAGGTDTQYF.

This chain's CDR3 is CASNPGPGNTIYF. The CDR3 DNA follows: TGTGCCAGTAACCCGGGACCTGGAAACACCATATATTTT. This chain joins TRBV19 and TRBJ1-3; D may be TRBD1 (5 bases). This CDR3 is 13 amino acids long. In germline, CDR1 is LNHDA, CDR2 SQIVND (reference sequence). V was shortened by 7 bases and J by 2 bases, with 9 bases between the two germline ends.

CDR3 nucleotide sequence: TGTGCCAGCAGCTTAGCCCCTAGCTCCTACGAGCAGTACTTC. It is translated as CASSLAPSSYEQYF. V gene TRBV7-2 combines with J gene TRBJ2-7; D unresolved. Per germline, CDR1 SGHTA and CDR2 FQGNSA. This CDR3 has 14 amino acids. The ends were cut back, 0 bases at V and 0 bases at J, with 6 bases in the middle.

The chain links TRBV7-2 to TRBJ2-3; no clear D gene. The CDR3 covers 13 residues. Trimming removed 3 bases at V and 5 bases at J, with 9 bases between. The germline V gene has CDR1 SGHTA and CDR2 FQGNSA. The CDR3 loop reads CASSLLWRDTQYF. CDR3 sequence (DNA): TGTGCCAGCAGCTTGCTTTGGAGAGATACGCAGTATTTT. Based on the CDR3 plus reference TRBV7-2 and TRBJ2-3, the full variable domain is GAGVSQSPSNKVTEKGKDVELRCDPISGHTALYWYRQSLGQGLEFLIYFQGNSAPDKSGLPSDRFSAERTGGSVSTLTIQRTQQEDSAVYLCASSLLWRDTQYFGPGTRLTVL.

Regarding this clone: In the same sample, other DNA sequences code for this CDR3. The rearrangement joins TRBV19 to TRBJ1-2; a weak D match, TRBD1 (5 bases). This CDR3 region has 13 residues. Germline lookup yields CDR1 LNHDA and CDR2 SQIVND (reference sequence). With 5 bases removed from V and 3 bases from J, the gap between germline ends came to 10 bases. This CDR3 is CASSFREYYGYTF. CDR3 DNA: TGTGCCAGTAGTTTCAGGGAGTACTATGGCTACACCTTC.

The chain combines TRBV15 with TRBJ1-4, with D maybe TRBD1 (5 bases). Germline CDR1 is LNHNV and CDR2 is YYDKDF (reference sequence). The V gene lost 3 bases and the J gene lost 7 bases, with 15 bases spanning the gap. This CDR3 region has 15 residues. In DNA, the CDR3 is TGTGCCACCAGCAGGGCCGGACAAGGGTCTGAAAAACTGTTTTTT. Protein sequence: CATSRAGQGSEKLFF.

The chain recombines TRBV18 with TRBJ2-3; D is ambiguous. The CDR3 contains 16 residues. The V end lost 3 bases, the J end lost 1 base, and 14 bases lay between the germline ends. Germline CDR1 reads KGHSH; CDR2 reads LQKENI. The CDR3 sequence is CASSPPGSLRTDTQYF. CDR3 nucleotides: TGTGCCAGCTCACCGCCAGGCTCACTTCGCACAGATACGCAGTATTTT.

Notes on this clone: At the DNA level, this CDR3 is encoded by other sequences in the same sample as well. J is TRBJ2-7 and V is TRBV5-6; no clear D. CDR1 is SGHDT, CDR2 YYEEEE, per germline. The CDR3 totals 11 residues. V was shortened by 3 bases and J by 4 bases, with 5 bases between the two germline ends. The CDR3 protein is CASSSLYEQYF. CDR3 coding DNA: TGTGCCAGCAGCTCCTTGTACGAGCAGTACTTC.

The CDR3 DNA reads TGTGCCAGCAGTAACCAGCTACAGGGGCATCAGCCCCAGCATTTT. As protein: CASSNQLQGHQPQHF. V and J are TRBV6-1 and TRBJ1-5, with 7 nucleotides matching TRBD1. The V gene's germline CDR1 is MNHNS and CDR2 SASEGT. V shed 5 bases, J shed 5 bases, and the junction held 9 bases outside the gene matches. The CDR3 runs 15 residues.

The J gene is TRBJ1-6, the V gene TRBV14; 11 bases line up with TRBD1. This CDR3 spans 20 amino acids. V shed 4 bases, J shed 2 bases, and the junction held 13 bases outside the gene matches. Germline loops: CDR1 SGHDN, CDR2 FVKESK. The CDR3 protein is CASSRKPPGQGVAYNSPLHF. In DNA, the CDR3 is TGTGCCAGCAGCCGCAAACCACCGGGACAGGGGGTCGCCTATAATTCACCCCTCCACTTT.